This T cell receptor beta chain was captured in a study of shared clonotypes between healthy human individuals. This clone occurred once. What it binds is not known. This CDR3 is 13 amino acids long. The germline gives CDR1 MNHNS, CDR2 SASEGT. Losses at the gene ends were 7 bases for V and 0 bases for J; bases not matched to a gene: 3. Sorted-subset replicate PCRs used about 180 ng DNA, about 30,000 T cell genomes. The table came from immunoSEQ multiplex PCR; TCRdb's copy has only in-frame clones and leaves some out. The table has 2 million to 3 million clones, around nine tenths seen once. Study conclusions and caveats: Incomplete sequencing of sorted subsets was indicated by rarefaction despite large depth. Shared across several donors were around 5% of the naive CD4 clonotypes.

CD4+ cell separation produced CD45RA+ naive and CD45RA-negative memory subsets. The clonotype comes from a man younger than 35 in good health. The rearrangement joins TRBV6-1 to TRBJ2-7; 7 nucleotides align to TRBD2. The sequenced material came from naive CD4+ T cells sorted from blood. Specified subset: CD45RA+ positively selected. The CDR3 reads CASTWTSSYEQYF. The DNA of the CDR3 is TGTGCCAGCACTTGGACTAGCTCCTACGAGCAGTACTTC.